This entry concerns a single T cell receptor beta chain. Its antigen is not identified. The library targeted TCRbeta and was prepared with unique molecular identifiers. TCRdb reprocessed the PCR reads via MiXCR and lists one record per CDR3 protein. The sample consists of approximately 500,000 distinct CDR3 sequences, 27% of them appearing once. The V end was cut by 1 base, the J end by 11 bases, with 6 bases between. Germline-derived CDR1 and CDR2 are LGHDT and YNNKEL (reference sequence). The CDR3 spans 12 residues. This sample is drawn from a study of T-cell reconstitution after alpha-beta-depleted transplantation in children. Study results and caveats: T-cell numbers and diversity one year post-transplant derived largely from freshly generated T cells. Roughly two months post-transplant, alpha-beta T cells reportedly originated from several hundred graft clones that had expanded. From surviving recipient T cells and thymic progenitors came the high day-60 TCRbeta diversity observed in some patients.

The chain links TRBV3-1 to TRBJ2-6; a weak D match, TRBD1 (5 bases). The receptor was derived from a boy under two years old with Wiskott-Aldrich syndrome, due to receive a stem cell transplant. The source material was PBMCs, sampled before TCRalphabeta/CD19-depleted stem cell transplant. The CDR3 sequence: CASSQGGHVLTF. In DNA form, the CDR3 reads TGTGCCAGCAGCCAAGGGGGCCACGTCCTGACTTTC.